This T cell receptor (beta chain) is drawn from a study of T cell responses to AZD1222 COVID-19 vaccine (dated by TCRdb to 2020 to 2022). As for the study more broadly: A total of approximately 240 trial participants underwent TCR sequencing, of whom 200 to 220 received two doses of AZD1222 and 26 received two doses of the MenACWY control vaccine. Trial participants were enrolled by age into subgroups of 18-55, 56-69 and 70-plus years, and around 150, 28 and 57 TCR-sequenced participants, respectively, were included in these subgroups. Beyond this particular receptor, the publication reports: Only five to seven AZD1222 recipients were SARS-CoV-2 seropositive at baseline, limiting conclusions about previously exposed vaccinees. The 56-69-year group was small, and its depth increase did not reach significance, likely because of low power. Most participants were white British and females outnumbered males, and the authors suggested that clonal diversity may have been underestimated. Because no day 14 peak-response samples were available, repertoires were characterized only after the peak T cell response. After two AZD1222 doses, both the breadth and the depth of spike-specific TCRs were significantly higher than at day 0 and than in MenACWY recipients. Epitopes outside the regions mutated in the B.1.351 and B.1.1.7 variants were reportedly recognized by nearly half of the unique spike-specific TCRs. CD4 TCRs associated with the vaccine covered the entire spike protein, and the dominant responses were in regions 160-218 and 743-854.

Per the publication, the time point label means: about 28 days (+/-7) after the second vaccine dose. What the treatment or condition label conveys for this sample: meningococcal conjugate vaccine given as trial control. Vaccinee samples were obtained from the UK trials COV001 and COV002, which included a single-blind randomized controlled phase 2/3 trial of AZD1222 (ChAdOx1 nCoV-19) in healthy adults. For TCRbeta chain sequencing, PBMC samples from trial participants were taken at day 0 and at day 28 after the second dose. From V the trimming removes 3 bases and from J it removes 13 bases, while the gene matches leave 10 bases of the junction unaccounted for. The CDR3 runs 13 residues from the cysteine to the phenylalanine. Of the read, only the CDR3 DNA is kept; its 39 bases are in frame from base 1. CDR1 and CDR2, looked up from the germline V gene, are SGHVS and FQNEAQ. The CDR3 regions of human TCRbeta chains were subjected to immunosequencing. The paper's data handling went like this. Repertoire TCRs were matched against a reference library of SARS-CoV-2-specific TCRs generated with the MIRA antigen-specificity platform. Breadth meant the fraction of unique TCRs that were SARS-CoV-2-associated, whereas depth meant the fraction of total T cells that were SARS-CoV-2-associated. Using the MIRA data, each spike-specific TCR was assigned both to the spike region to which the TCR was reactive and to a CD4 or CD8 class. Log10-transformed breadth and depth values were compared by one-way ANOVA with Sidak's multiple comparisons tests. TCRdb holds this immuneACCESS table with in-frame rearrangements only. Some clones are missing; in checked studies, unresolved V genes explain under half, and the rest has no known cause. D and trimming come from the DNA, and the V and J calls and clone size come from that table. The sample table records approximately 130,000 clones; over 75% of these occur just once. 7.9% of the sample lies in the top ten.

Details on this clone: Its antigen is still unknown. The sample holds no much larger clone one base away, and base qualities are not on file.

The V and J segments used are TRBV7-8 and TRBJ1-2, and 8 bases in between align with TRBD1. The material was peripheral blood, obtained 28 days after the second dose of the MenACWY control vaccine. The sequence was obtained from an adult who received the MenACWY meningococcal vaccine as a control. In nucleotides, the sequence is TGTGCCAGCAGCTTGGCCGGACAGGGCCTCTTCACCTTC. It is translated as CASSLAGQGLFTF.